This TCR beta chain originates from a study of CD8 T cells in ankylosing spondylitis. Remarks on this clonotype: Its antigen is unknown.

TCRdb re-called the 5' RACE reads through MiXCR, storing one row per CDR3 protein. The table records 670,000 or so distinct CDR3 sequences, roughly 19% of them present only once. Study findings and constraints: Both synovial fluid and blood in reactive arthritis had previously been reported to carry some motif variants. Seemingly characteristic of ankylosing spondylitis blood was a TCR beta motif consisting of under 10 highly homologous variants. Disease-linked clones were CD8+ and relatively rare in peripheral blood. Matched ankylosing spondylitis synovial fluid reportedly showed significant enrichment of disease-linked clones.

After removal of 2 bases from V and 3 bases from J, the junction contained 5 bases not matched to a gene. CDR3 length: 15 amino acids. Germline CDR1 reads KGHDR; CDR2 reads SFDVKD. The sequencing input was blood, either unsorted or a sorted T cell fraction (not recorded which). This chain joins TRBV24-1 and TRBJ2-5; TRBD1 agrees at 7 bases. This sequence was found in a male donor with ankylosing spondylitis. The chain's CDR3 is CATSDSGTAKETQYF. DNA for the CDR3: TGTGCCACCAGTGATTCAGGGACAGCTAAAGAGACCCAGTACTTC.